These 15 T cell receptor beta chains came from one sample sequenced in a study of blood T cell repertoires in COVID-19. Produced via immunoSEQ multiplex PCR; TCRdb's table is partial and in-frame only. The repertoire holds 490,000 or so clones, with over 75% as singletons. Sequencing was performed on PBMCs or T cells enriched from blood (not recorded which). The receptors were sampled from a woman aged 40 to 49 who had recovered from COVID-19.

The rearrangement uses TRBV5-6 and TRBJ1-1; TRBD1 matches at 7 bases. Trimming took 2 bases from V and 4 from J; bases not matched to a gene: 8. The CDR3 consists of 15 residues. Germline loops: CDR1 SGHDT, CDR2 YYEEEE. The CDR3 bases are TGTGCCAGCAGCTTTAGGGTGACAGGGTTCACTGAAGCTTTCTTT. This gives the protein CASSFRVTGFTEAFF.

The genes are TRBV15 and TRBJ2-3, with D perhaps matching TRBD2 (6 bases). The germline V and J ends were trimmed by 3 bases and 3 bases, with 16 bases remaining between them. The length of the CDR3 is 16 residues. Germline loops: CDR1 LNHNV, CDR2 YYDKDF (reference sequence). In DNA, the CDR3 is TGTGCCACCAGCAGGGTCAGCGGGTCTGGGACAGATACGCAGTATTTT. The encoded protein is CATSRVSGSGTDTQYF.

The chain uses TRBV27 and TRBJ2-2, with D possibly being TRBD1 (6 bases). CDR3 length equals 15 residues. CDR1 is MNHEY and CDR2 is SMNVEV in the germline V gene (reference sequence). V lost 5 bases, J lost 7 bases, and 17 bases lay in between. The CDR3 here is CASSKESRGFGELFF. The CDR3 nucleotides read TGTGCCAGCAGTAAGGAAAGCAGGGGTTTCGGGGAGCTGTTTTTT.

The chain is built from TRBV2 and TRBJ2-6; tentatively, D is TRBD2 (5 bases). V was shortened by 2 bases and J by 1 base, with 9 bases between the two germline ends. Germline CDR1 is SNHLY and CDR2 is FYNNEI. The CDR3 extends over 16 amino acids. The DNA for the CDR3 is TGTGCCAGCAGTGAAACCGGGGAATCTGGGGCCAACGTCCTGACTTTC. Amino acid sequence: CASSETGESGANVLTF.

This clone was counted once. V gene TRBV29-1 combines with J gene TRBJ2-3, with 10 bases fitting TRBD1. Germline CDR1 reads SQVTM; CDR2 reads ANQGSEA. V was clipped by 5 bases and J by 2 bases; unmatched bases: 1. This CDR3 spans 13 amino acids. In DNA form, the CDR3 reads TGCAGCGTTAGACAGGGGGCCACAGATACGCAGTATTTT. It translates to CSVRQGATDTQYF.

The V and J genes are TRBV28 and TRBJ1-2; 8 bases line up with TRBD1. This CDR3 has 13 amino acids. V lost 6 bases and J lost 5; bases outside the gene matches: 5. CDR1 and CDR2 from the germline V gene are MDHEN and SYDVKM. The CDR3 DNA is TGTGCCAGCAGCACCGGGACAGGTTATGGCTACACCTTC. It codes for CASSTGTGYGYTF.

The genes are TRBV6-5 and TRBJ1-4; a possible D gene is TRBD1 (5 bases). This CDR3 is built from 14 residues. Trimming removed 5 bases at V and 4 bases at J, with 11 bases between. Germline CDR1 MNHEY, CDR2 SVGAGI. CDR3 residues: CASSITGYNEKLFF. The CDR3 DNA follows: TGTGCCAGCAGTATAACAGGATATAATGAAAAACTGTTTTTT.

V is TRBV7-2 and J is TRBJ1-5; no definite D call. V dropped 2 bases and J dropped 2 bases, with 7 bases sitting between them. This CDR3 has 14 amino acids. Germline V gene sequence: CDR1 SGHTA, CDR2 FQGNSA. CDR3 amino acids: CASSLQHGNQPQHF. The DNA for the CDR3 is TGTGCCAGCAGCTTACAACACGGCAATCAGCCCCAGCATTTT.

The CDR3 reads CASSFGGTNTGELFF. In DNA, the CDR3 is TGTGCCAGCAGCTTCGGGGGTACTAACACCGGGGAGCTGTTTTTT. The genes are TRBV11-3 and TRBJ2-2, with a tentative D call TRBD2 (6 bases). CDR1 and CDR2 from the germline V gene are SGHNT and YENEEA. This CDR3 comprises 15 residues. V gave up 3 bases and J gave up 2 bases, with 10 bases separating them. Looking up the rest from reference TRBV11-3 and TRBJ2-2 gives the full variable domain: EAGVVQSPRYKIIEKKQPVAFWCNPISGHNTLYWYLQNLGQGPELLIRYENEEAVDDSQLPKDRFSAERLKGVDSTLKIQPAELGDSAVYLCASSFGGTNTGELFFGEGSRLTVL.

The chain carries TRBV5-1 and TRBJ2-7, with TRBD2 matching 10 bases. The CDR3 loop spans 15 amino acids. Trimming took 1 base from V and 1 from J; bases not matched to a gene: 2. The germline gives CDR1 SGHRS, CDR2 YFSETQ. The DNA for the CDR3 is TGCGCCAGCAGCTTGACTAGCGGGAAATCCTACGAGCAGTACTTC. This codes for CASSLTSGKSYEQYF. The full variable domain, its missing parts supplied by reference TRBV5-1 and TRBJ2-7, is KAGVTQTPRYLIKTRGQQVTLSCSPISGHRSVSWYQQTPGQGLQFLFEYFSETQRNKGNFPGRFSGRQFSNSRSEMNVSTLELGDSALYLCASSLTSGKSYEQYFGPGTRLTVT.

The V and J genes are TRBV5-1 and TRBJ2-7; the D is unclear. Germline V gives CDR1 SGHRS, CDR2 YFSETQ. The CDR3 has 14 amino acids. The V and J ends lost 2 bases and 2 bases respectively, with 11 bases between them. CDR3: CASSFIGLTYEQYF. CDR3 bases: TGCGCCAGCAGCTTCATCGGTCTCACCTACGAGCAGTACTTC.

This rearrangement joins TRBV29-1 to TRBJ1-3; D gene uncertain. V lost 3 bases and J lost 0, with 9 bases in between. This CDR3 region has 14 residues. The germline gives CDR1 SQVTM, CDR2 ANQGSEA. The DNA for the CDR3 is TGCAGCGTTGATTCGGCGGGCTCTGGAAACACCATATATTTT. Protein product: CSVDSAGSGNTIYF.

J is TRBJ1-1 and V is TRBV11-2; D is unclear. The CDR3 covers 13 residues. Germline-derived CDR1 and CDR2 are SGHAT and FQNNGV. Trimming pared 1 base from V and 4 bases from J, leaving 7 bases between. The CDR3 is CASSLALFTEAFF. CDR3 coding DNA: TGTGCCAGCAGCTTAGCCCTCTTCACTGAAGCTTTCTTT.

The chain uses TRBV5-6 and TRBJ1-2; D gene uncertain. Deletions cut 1 base from V and 3 bases from J, with 10 bases between. Germline V gene sequence: CDR1 SGHDT, CDR2 YYEEEE. The CDR3 length is 14 residues. The CDR3 reads CASSLTSTDYGYTF. The CDR3 nucleotides are TGTGCCAGCAGCTTGACTAGTACGGACTATGGCTACACCTTC.

The chain combines TRBV13 with TRBJ2-1, with 14 bases lining up with TRBD2. CDR1 and CDR2 (germline): PRHDT, FYEKMQ (reference sequence). J lost 1 base, V lost 3 bases, and 8 bases had no gene match. There are 19 residues in the CDR3. The CDR3 nucleotides read TGTGCCAGCAGCTTCTTGGGACTAGCGGGAGCGTGGTCCTACAATGAGCAGTTCTTC. It encodes CASSFLGLAGAWSYNEQFF.